This passage covers 5 T cell receptor beta chains from one sample sequenced in a study of blood T cell repertoires in COVID-19. The method was immunoSEQ multiplex PCR; TCRdb's version includes in-frame clones alone and lacks a portion of them. In the table there are roughly 150,000 clones, around 85% of which are singletons. Sequences were obtained from peripheral blood. Receptor source: a woman older than 75 with COVID-19, enrolled during active disease.

The chain joins TRBV27 to TRBJ2-2; 8 bases are a match to TRBD1. CDR1 is MNHEY, CDR2 SMNVEV, per germline (reference sequence). The CDR3 has 15 residues. Trimming took 5 bases from V and 7 from J; bases not matched to a gene: 9. The CDR3 DNA sequence: TGTGCCAGCAGTCTAATCCAGGGGGCTGGCGGGGAGCTGTTTTTT. Its translation is CASSLIQGAGGELFF.

The rearrangement uses TRBV7-3 and TRBJ2-2; D not certain. This CDR3 is built from 14 residues. CDR1 is SGHTA, CDR2 FQGTGA, per germline. V was trimmed by 1 base and J by 6 bases, leaving 9 bases between them. The CDR3, as DNA: TGTGCCAGCAGCTTAAGCGGCTCCCCCGGGGAGCTGTTTTTT. This codes for CASSLSGSPGELFF.

The genes are TRBV6-5 and TRBJ1-5, with D possibly TRBD1 on 6 matching bases. V was cut by 6 bases and J by 4 bases, with 13 bases left in between. The CDR3 length is 14 residues. Germline CDR1 and CDR2: MNHEY and SVGAGI. The CDR3 loop reads CASSGQLENQPQHF. The CDR3 bases are TGTGCCAGCAGCGGACAGCTAGAAAATCAGCCCCAGCATTTT.

On this clone itself: The same CDR3 can be traced to other DNA sequences in this sample. The chain has TRBV5-1 and TRBJ2-2; D perhaps matches TRBD1 (5 bases). Germline V gives CDR1 SGHRS, CDR2 YFSETQ. V lost 5 bases and J lost 8, with 13 bases in between. CDR3 size: 13 residues. Here the CDR3 reads CASRTDQDGELFF. CDR3 bases: TGCGCCAGCAGGACAGACCAGGATGGGGAGCTGTTTTTT.

The gene calls are TRBV3-1 (or the pseudogene TRBV3-2) and TRBJ2-1; unclear D gene. CDR1 and CDR2 (germline): LGHDT, YNNKEL (reference sequence). V shed 1 base and J shed 4 bases, with 11 bases lying between them. The CDR3 spans 15 residues. The CDR3 spells CASSQGPPTYNEQFF. Written as DNA, the CDR3 is TGTGCCAGCAGCCAAGGACCGCCGACTTACAATGAGCAGTTCTTC.